This TCR beta chain was found in a study of T cell responses to AZD1222 COVID-19 vaccine. Sequencing was performed with immunoSEQ multiplex PCR; in TCRdb, only in-frame clones are kept and a portion is missing. Among about 130,000 clones listed, 80% to 90% were seen once. Per germline, CDR1 MNHNY and CDR2 SVGAGI (reference sequence). The CDR3 runs to 14 residues. Trimming stripped 2 bases from V and 4 bases from J, with 11 bases between. This chain joins TRBV6-6 and TRBJ1-2; D gene ambiguous. The sequence was collected from an adult in good health. Specimen: peripheral blood, collected on day 0 of AZD1222 vaccination. In nucleotides, the CDR3 is TGTGCCAGCAGTTACGGGGAAATGGGCTATGGCTACACCTTC. Protein sequence: CASSYGEMGYGYTF.